The clone carrying this TCR beta chain has more than one count but fewer than ten. The entry originates in a study of blood T cells in healthy people across ages. A second PCR of about 6 to 11 cycles used a sample-barcoded 5' primer and a J-beta primer mix. TCRdb re-called the 5' RACE reads with MiXCR, one entry per CDR3 protein. The sample consists of some 700,000 distinct CDR3 sequences, roughly 44% of them appearing once. V was clipped by 6 bases and J by 6 bases; unmatched bases: 4. CDR3 length: 14 residues. The rearrangement joins TRBV12-3 or TRBV12-4 to TRBJ1-6; 8 bases line up with TRBD1. The sequenced material came from blood. This TCR came from a woman aged 55 to 70 in good health. The CDR3 region has the DNA TGTGCCAGCAGAGTGACAGGGGTTAATTCACCCCTCCACTTT. It yields the protein CASRVTGVNSPLHF.